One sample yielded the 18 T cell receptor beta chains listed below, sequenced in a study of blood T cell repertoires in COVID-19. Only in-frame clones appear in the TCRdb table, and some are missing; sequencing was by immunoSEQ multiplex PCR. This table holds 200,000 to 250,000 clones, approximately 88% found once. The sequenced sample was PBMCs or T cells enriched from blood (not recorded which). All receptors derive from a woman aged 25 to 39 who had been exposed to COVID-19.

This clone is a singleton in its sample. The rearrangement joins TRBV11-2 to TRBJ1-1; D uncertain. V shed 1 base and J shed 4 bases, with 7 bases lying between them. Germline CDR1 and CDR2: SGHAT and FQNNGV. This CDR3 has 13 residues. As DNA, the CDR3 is TGTGCCAGCAGCTTAGGACTGAGCACTGAAGCTTTCTTT. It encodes CASSLGLSTEAFF.

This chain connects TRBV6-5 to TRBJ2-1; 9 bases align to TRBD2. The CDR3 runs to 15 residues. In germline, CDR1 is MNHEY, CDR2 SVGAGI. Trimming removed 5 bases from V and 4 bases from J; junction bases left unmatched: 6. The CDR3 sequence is CASSRPGLAYNEQFF. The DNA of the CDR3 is TGTGCCAGCAGTCGGCCGGGACTAGCTTACAATGAGCAGTTCTTC.

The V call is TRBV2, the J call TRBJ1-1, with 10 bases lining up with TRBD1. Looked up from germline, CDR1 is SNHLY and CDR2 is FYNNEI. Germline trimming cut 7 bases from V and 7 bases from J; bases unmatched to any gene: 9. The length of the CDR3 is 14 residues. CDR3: CASKYGTGDFEAFF. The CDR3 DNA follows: TGTGCCAGCAAGTACGGGACAGGGGACTTTGAAGCTTTCTTT.

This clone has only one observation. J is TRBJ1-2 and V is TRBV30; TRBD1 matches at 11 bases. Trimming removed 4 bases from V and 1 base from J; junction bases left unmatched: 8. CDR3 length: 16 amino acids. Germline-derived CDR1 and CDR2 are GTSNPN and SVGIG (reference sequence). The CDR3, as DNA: TGTGCCTGGATAGGGGGACAGGGGGACTTTAACTATGGCTACACCTTC. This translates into CAWIGGQGDFNYGYTF.

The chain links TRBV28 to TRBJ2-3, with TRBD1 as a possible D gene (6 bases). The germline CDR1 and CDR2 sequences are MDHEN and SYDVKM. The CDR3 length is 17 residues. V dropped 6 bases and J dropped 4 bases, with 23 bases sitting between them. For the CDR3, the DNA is TGTGCCAGCAGCCATCCTGGAATGGTTGGGGGCCCAGATACGCAGTATTTT. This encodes CASSHPGMVGGPDTQYF.

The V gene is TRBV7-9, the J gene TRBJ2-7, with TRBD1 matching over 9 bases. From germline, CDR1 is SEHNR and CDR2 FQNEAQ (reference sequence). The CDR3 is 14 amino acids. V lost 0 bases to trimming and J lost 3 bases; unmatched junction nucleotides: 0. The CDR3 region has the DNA TGTGCCAGCAGCTTAGCGACAGGGGGCTACGAGCAGTACTTC. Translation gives CASSLATGGYEQYF.

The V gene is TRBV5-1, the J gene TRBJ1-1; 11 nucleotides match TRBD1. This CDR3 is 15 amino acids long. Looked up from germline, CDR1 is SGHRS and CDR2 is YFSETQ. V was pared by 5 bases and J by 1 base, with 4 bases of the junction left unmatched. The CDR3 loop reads CASSHGTGGNTEAFF. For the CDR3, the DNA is TGCGCCAGCAGTCACGGGACAGGGGGGAACACTGAAGCTTTCTTT.

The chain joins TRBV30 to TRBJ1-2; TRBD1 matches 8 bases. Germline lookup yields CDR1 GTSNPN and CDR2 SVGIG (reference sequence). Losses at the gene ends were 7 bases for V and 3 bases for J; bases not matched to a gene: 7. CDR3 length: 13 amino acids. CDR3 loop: CASPQGEDYGYTF. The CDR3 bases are TGTGCCTCACCACAGGGGGAGGACTATGGCTACACCTTC.

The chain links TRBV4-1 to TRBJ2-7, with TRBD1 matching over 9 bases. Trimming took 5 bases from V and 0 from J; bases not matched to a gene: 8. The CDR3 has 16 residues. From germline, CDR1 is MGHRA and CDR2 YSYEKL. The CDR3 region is CASSSRTGATSYEQYF. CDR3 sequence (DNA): TGCGCCAGCAGCTCCCGGACAGGGGCTACCTCCTACGAGCAGTACTTC.

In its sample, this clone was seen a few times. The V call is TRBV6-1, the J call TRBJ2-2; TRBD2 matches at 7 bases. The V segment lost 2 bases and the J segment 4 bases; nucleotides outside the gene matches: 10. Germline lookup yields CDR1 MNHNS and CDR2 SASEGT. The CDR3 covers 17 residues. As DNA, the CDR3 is TGTGCCAGCAGTGAACTTGGCGGGAGAGTCGGCACCGGGGAGCTGTTTTTT. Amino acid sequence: CASSELGGRVGTGELFF.

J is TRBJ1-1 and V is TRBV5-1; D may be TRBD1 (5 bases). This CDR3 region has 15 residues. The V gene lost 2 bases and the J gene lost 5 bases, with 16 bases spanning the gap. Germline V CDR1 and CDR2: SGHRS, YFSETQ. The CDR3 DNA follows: TGCGCCAGCAGCTTTTATGGGCAGGGCGATACTGAAGCTTTCTTT. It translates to CASSFYGQGDTEAFF. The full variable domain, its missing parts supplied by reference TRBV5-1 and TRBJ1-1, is KAGVTQTPRYLIKTRGQQVTLSCSPISGHRSVSWYQQTPGQGLQFLFEYFSETQRNKGNFPGRFSGRQFSNSRSEMNVSTLELGDSALYLCASSFYGQGDTEAFFGQGTRLTVV.

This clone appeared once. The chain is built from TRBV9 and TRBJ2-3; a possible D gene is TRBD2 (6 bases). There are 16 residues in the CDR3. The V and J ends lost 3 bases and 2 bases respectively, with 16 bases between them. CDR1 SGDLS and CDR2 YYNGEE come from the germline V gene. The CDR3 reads CASSAHGTHPTDTQYF. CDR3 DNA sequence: TGTGCCAGCAGCGCTCACGGGACTCACCCCACAGATACGCAGTATTTT.

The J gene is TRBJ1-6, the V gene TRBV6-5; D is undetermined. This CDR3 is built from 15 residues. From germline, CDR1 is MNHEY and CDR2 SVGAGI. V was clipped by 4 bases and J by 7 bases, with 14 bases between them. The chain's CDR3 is CASSSFRQTNSPLHF. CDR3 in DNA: TGTGCCAGCAGTTCGTTTCGGCAGACAAATTCACCCCTCCACTTT.

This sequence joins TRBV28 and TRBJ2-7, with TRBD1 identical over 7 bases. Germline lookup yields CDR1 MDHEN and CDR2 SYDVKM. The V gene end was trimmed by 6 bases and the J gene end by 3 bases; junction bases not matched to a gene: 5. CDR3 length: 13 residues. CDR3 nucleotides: TGTGCCAGCAGCACGACAGGGCTCTACGAGCAGTACTTC. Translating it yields CASSTTGLYEQYF.

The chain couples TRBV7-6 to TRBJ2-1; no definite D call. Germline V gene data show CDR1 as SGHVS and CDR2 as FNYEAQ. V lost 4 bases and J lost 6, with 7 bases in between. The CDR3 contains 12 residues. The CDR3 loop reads CASSSHLNEQFF. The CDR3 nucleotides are TGTGCCAGCAGCTCACATCTCAATGAGCAGTTCTTC.

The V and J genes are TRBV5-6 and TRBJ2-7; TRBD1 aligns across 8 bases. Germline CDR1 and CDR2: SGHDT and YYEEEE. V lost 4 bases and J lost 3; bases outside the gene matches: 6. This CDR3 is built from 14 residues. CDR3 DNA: TGTGCCAGCAGCCCCGGACAGGGAATCTACGAGCAGTACTTC. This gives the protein CASSPGQGIYEQYF.

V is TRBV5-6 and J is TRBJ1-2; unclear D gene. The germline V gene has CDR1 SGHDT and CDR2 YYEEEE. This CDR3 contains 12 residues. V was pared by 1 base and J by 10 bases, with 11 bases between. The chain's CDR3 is CASSLRSNFYTF. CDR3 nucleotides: TGTGCCAGCAGCTTGCGGAGCAACTTCTACACCTTC.

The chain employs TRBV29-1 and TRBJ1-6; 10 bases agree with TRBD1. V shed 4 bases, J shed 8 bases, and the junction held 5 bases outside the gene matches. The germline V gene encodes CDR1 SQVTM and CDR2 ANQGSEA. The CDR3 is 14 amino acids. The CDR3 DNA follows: TGCAGCGTTGCGGTGACAGGGGGCGATTCACCCCTCCACTTT. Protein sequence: CSVAVTGGDSPLHF. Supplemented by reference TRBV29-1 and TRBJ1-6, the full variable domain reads SAVISQKPSRDICQRGTSLTIQCQVDSQVTMMFWYRQQPGQSLTLIATANQGSEATYESGFVIDKFPISRPNLTFSTLTVSNMSPEDSSIYLCSVAVTGGDSPLHFGNGTRLTVT.